Sequencing of this T cell receptor beta chain was carried out in a study of siplizumab effects on memory and regulatory T cells. Whole-study findings and limits: Reactions containing siplizumab showed mappable alloreactive CD4+ clones averaging about 70% Treg-derived, versus 25% to 30% in controls. Just a small share of alloreactive clones was traced back to unstimulated subsets.

As to this clone: No antigen is known for it. Additional DNA sequences in this sample encode the identical CDR3.

Around 10^5 TCR templates underwent assay in each sample. Assay: immunoSEQ multiplex PCR; the TCRdb copy retains only in-frame clones and omits some. The repertoire holds some 41,000 clones, with 89% as singletons. Specimen: naive CD4+ T cells sorted from blood. The sequence was obtained from a human donor in good health.

DNA of the CDR3: TGTGCCAGCAGTTACTCGGGGGGGAACTATGGCTACACCTTC. This encodes CASSYSGGNYGYTF. The chain uses TRBV6-5 and TRBJ1-2, with D tentatively TRBD1 (5 bases). This CDR3 contains 14 residues. The ends were cut back, 0 bases at V and 2 bases at J, with 7 bases in the middle. The germline V gene encodes CDR1 MNHEY and CDR2 SVGAGI.